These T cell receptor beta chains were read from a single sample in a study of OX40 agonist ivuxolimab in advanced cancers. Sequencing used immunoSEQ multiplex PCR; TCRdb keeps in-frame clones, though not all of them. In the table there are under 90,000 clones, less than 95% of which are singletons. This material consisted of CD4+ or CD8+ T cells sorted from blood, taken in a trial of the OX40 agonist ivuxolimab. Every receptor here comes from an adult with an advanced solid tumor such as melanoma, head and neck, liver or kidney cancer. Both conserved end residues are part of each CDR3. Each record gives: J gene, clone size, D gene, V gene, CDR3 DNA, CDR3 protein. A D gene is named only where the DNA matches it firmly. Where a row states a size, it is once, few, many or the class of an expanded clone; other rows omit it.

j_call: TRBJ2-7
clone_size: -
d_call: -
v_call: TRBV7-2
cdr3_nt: TGTGCCAGCAGCTCGGGGGTCTCCTACGAGCAGTACTTC
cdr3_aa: CASSSGVSYEQYF

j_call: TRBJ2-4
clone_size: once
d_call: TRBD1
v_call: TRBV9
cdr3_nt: TGTGCCAGCAGCTCCAGCTGGGGGACAGACATTCAGTACTTC
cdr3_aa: CASSSSWGTDIQYF

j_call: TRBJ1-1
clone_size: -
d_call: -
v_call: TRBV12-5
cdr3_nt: TGTGCTAGTGGCCCGAACCGTGCTGAAGCTTTCTTT
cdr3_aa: CASGPNRAEAFF

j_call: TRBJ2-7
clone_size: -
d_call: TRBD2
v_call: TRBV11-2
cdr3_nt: TGTGCCAGCACCCTAACCAGCGGGATATCCTACGAGCAGTACTTC
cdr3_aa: CASTLTSGISYEQYF

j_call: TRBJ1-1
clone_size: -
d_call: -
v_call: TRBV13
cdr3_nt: TGTGCCAGCAGCTTGGTCTCGGGAGTTAACACTGAAGCTTTCTTT
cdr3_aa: CASSLVSGVNTEAFF

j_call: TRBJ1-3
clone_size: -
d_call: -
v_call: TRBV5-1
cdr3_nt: TGCGCCAGCAGCTTGGACGGGGGAAACACCATATATTTT
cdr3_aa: CASSLDGGNTIYF

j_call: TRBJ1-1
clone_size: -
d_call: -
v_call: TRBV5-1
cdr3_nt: TGCGCCAGCAGCTTGGGGGGCGATGAAGCTTTCTTT
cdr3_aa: CASSLGGDEAFF

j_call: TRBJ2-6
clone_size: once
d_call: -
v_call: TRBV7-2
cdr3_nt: TGTGCCAGCAGCTTAGCCCCTTATGAGGGGTCTGGGGCCAACGTCCTGACTTTC
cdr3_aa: CASSLAPYEGSGANVLTF

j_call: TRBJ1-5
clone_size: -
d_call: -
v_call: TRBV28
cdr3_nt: TGTGCCAGCAGTTTATTGGGGGTTTTGGGCAATCAGCCCCAGCATTTT
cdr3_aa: CASSLLGVLGNQPQHF

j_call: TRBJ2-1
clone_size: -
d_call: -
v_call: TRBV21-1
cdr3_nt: TGTGCCAGCAGCAACGTCACGGCTGAGCAGTTCTTC
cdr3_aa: CASSNVTAEQFF

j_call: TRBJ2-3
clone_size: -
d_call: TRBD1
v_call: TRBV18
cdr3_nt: TGTGCCAGCTCACCGACAGGGAGTGCAGATACGCAGTATTTT
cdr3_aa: CASSPTGSADTQYF

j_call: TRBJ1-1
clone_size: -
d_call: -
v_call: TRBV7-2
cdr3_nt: TGTGCCAGCAGCCTGGAATTGAACACTGAAGCTTTCTTT
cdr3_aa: CASSLELNTEAFF

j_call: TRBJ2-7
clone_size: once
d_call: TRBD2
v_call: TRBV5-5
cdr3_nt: TGTGCCAGCAGCTCGGGCGGGGGAATGGGGGAGCAGTACTTC
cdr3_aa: CASSSGGGMGEQYF

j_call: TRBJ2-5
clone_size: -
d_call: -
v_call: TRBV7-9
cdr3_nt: TGTGCCAGCAGCCCCGGACCCGGGTCGGCGTACTTC
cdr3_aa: CASSPGPGSAYF

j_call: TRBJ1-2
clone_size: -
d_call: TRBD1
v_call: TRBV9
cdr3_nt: TGTGCCAGCAGCGTCGGACAGGGGGGCTATGGCTACACCTTC
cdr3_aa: CASSVGQGGYGYTF

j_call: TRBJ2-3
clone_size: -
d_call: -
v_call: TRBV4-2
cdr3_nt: TGTGCCAGCAGCCAAGAAAGCTGGTCAGATACGCAGTATTTT
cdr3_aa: CASSQESWSDTQYF

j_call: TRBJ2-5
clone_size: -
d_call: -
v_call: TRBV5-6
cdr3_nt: TGTGCCAGCAGCTTGGTCGCGGTCCAAGAGACCCAGTACTTC
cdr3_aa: CASSLVAVQETQYF

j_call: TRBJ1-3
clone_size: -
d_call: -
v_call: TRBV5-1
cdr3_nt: TGCGCCAGCAGCAACCCCCTCGCTGGAAACACCATATATTTT
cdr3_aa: CASSNPLAGNTIYF

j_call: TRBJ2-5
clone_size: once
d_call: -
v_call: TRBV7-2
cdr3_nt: TGTGCCAGCAGCTCAGGGGTGGCGGAGACCCAGTACTTC
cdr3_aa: CASSSGVAETQYF

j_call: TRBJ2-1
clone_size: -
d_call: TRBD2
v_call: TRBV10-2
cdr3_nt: TGCGCCAGCAGGGGGACTAGCGGGGGGTTTTTTAATGAGCAGTTCTTC
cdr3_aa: CASRGTSGGFFNEQFF

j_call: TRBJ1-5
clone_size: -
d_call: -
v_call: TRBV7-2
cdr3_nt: TGTGCCAGCAGCCCCGGGGGAGGGGCTTATAGCAATCAGCCCCAGCATTTT
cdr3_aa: CASSPGGGAYSNQPQHF

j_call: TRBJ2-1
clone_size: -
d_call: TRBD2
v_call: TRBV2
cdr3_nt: TGTGCCAGCAGTGTGGGACTAGTGGATGAGCAGTTCTTC
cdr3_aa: CASSVGLVDEQFF

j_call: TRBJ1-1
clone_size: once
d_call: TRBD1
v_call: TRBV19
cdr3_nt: TGTGCCAGTAGTATTCGCAGGGGGGACACTGAAGCTTTCTTT
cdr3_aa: CASSIRRGDTEAFF

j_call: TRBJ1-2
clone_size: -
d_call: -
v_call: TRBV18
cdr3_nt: TGTGCCAGCTCACGGGCGGACCCGACGTATGGCTACACCTTC
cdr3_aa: CASSRADPTYGYTF

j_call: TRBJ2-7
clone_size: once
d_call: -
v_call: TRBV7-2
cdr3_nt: TGTGCCAGCAGCCCGACAGAGGTTTCCTACGAGCAGTACTTC
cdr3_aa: CASSPTEVSYEQYF

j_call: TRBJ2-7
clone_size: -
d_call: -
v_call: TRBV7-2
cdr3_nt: TGTGCCAGCAGCCCCCGGTCATCATCCTACGAGCAGTACTTC
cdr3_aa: CASSPRSSSYEQYF

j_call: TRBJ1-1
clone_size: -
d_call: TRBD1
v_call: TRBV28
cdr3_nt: TGTGCCAGCGGTATACAGGGGGTGAACACTGAAGCTTTCTTT
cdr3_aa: CASGIQGVNTEAFF

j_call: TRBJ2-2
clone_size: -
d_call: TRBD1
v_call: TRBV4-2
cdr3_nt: TGTGCCAGCAGCCAAGCCCGGACAGGGCGGGACACCGGGGAGCTGTTTTTT
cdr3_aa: CASSQARTGRDTGELFF

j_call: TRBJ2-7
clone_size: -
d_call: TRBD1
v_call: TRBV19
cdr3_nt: TGTGCCAGTAGTATTGAACAGGGGGTCTACGAGCAGTACTTC
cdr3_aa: CASSIEQGVYEQYF

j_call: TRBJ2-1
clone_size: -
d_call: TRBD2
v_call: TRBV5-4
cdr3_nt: TGTGCCAGCAGCCCAAAAAGCGGGAGTCCCTACAATGAGCAGTTCTTC
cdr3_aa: CASSPKSGSPYNEQFF

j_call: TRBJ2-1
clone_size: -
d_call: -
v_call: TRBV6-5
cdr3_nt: TGTGCCAGCAGTTACTCGGAGAGCTCCTACAATGAGCAGTTCTTC
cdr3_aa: CASSYSESSYNEQFF

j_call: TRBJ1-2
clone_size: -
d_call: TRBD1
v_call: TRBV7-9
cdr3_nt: TGTGCCAGCAGCACTCGGACAGGGGGCGGCTACACCTTC
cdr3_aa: CASSTRTGGGYTF

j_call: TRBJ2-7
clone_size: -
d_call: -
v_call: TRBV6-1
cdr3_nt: TGTGCCAGCAGTATTGTCCAGGGAAAGGGGTACGAGCAGTACTTC
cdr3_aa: CASSIVQGKGYEQYF

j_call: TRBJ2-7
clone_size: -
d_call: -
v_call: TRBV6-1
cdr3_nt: TGTGCCACCACCGGGACCACCTACGAGCAGTACTTC
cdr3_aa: CATTGTTYEQYF

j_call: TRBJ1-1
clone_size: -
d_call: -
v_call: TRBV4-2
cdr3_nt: TGTGCCAGCTCATATGTTAGTCCGAACACTGAAGCTTTCTTT
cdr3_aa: CASSYVSPNTEAFF

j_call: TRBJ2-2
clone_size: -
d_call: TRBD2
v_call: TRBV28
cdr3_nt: TGTGCCAGCAGTACTAGCGGGAGGGCGTCCGGGGAGCTGTTTTTT
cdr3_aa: CASSTSGRASGELFF

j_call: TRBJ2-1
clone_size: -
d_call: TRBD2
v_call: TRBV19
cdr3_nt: TGTGCCAGTAGTCCCAGGGGAGCGGGGGGGAGCAATGAGCAGTTCTTC
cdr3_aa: CASSPRGAGGSNEQFF

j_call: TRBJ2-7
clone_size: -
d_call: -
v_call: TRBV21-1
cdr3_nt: TGTGCCAGCAGCAAGTGGGACAGGCAAGGGAGCTCCTACGAGCAGTACTTC
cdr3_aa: CASSKWDRQGSSYEQYF

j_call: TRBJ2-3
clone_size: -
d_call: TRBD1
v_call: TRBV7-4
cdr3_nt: TGTGCCAGCAGCCGGGACAGGGGAGATACGCAGTATTTT
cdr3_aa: CASSRDRGDTQYF

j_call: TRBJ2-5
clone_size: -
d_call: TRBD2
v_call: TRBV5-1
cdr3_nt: TGCGCCAGCAGCTTGTGGGAGGGCCGGGGACTAGGAGAGACCCAGTACTTC
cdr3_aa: CASSLWEGRGLGETQYF

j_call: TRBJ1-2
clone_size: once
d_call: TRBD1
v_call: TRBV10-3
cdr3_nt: TGTGCCATCAACCCAACAGGGGATAACTATGGCTACACCTTC
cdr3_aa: CAINPTGDNYGYTF

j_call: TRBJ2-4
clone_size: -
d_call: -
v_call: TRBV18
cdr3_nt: TGTGCCAGCTCACCAGAGGCCGTGCCGAAAAACATTCAGTACTTC
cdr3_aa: CASSPEAVPKNIQYF

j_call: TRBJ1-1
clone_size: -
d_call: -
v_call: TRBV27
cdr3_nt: TGTGCCAGCAGTAGCCTGGGACACCATTACACTGAAGCTTTCTTT
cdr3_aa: CASSSLGHHYTEAFF

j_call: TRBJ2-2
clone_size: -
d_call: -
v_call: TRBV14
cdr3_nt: TGTGCCAGCAGCCGAGCCACAGGGCCCGGGGAGCTGTTTTTT
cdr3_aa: CASSRATGPGELFF

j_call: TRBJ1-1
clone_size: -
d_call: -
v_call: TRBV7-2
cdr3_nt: TGTGCCAGCAGCCCAATAGGGGTAACTGAAGCTTTCTTT
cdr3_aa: CASSPIGVTEAFF

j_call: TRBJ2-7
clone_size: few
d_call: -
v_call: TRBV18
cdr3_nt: TGTGCCAGCTCACCGGCGACCCTTGCCTACGAGCAGTACTTC
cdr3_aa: CASSPATLAYEQYF

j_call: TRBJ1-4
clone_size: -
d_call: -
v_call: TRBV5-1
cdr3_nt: TGCGCCAGCAGCTTGGACAGGGTGGGAGAAAAACTGTTTTTT
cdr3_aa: CASSLDRVGEKLFF

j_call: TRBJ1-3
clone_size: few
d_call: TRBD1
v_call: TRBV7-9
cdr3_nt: TGTGCCAGCAGCTTAAGACAGGGTGGAAACACCATATATTTT
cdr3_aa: CASSLRQGGNTIYF

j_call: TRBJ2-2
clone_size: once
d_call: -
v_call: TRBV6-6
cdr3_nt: TGTGCCAGCAGTCGAGACTTCTCGGGGGCACGGGAGCTGTTTTTT
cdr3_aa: CASSRDFSGARELFF

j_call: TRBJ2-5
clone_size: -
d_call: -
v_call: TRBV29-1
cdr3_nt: TGCAGCGTCGGTGAGACCCAGTACTTC
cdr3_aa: CSVGETQYF

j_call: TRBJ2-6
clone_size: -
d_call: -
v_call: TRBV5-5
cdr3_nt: TGTGCCAGCAGCGACGACTATTTTAGGATCTCTGGGGCCAACGTCCTGACTTTC
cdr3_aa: CASSDDYFRISGANVLTF

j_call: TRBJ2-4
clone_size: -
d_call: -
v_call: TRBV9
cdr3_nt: TGTGCCAGCAGCGTTCTCTGGGACCCACAGGACATTCAGTACTTC
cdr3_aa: CASSVLWDPQDIQYF

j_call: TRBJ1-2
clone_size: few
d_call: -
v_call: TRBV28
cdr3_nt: TGTGCCAGCAACACAGGGATGGGGTATGGCTACACCTTC
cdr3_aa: CASNTGMGYGYTF

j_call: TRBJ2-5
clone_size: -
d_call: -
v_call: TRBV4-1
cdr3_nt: TGCGCCAGCAGCCGCGGGGCTGCGCAAGAGACCCAGTACTTC
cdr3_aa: CASSRGAAQETQYF

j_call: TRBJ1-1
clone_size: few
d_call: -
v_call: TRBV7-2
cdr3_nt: TGTGCCAGCAGCTTAGTCTTAGACACTGAAGCTTTCTTT
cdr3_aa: CASSLVLDTEAFF

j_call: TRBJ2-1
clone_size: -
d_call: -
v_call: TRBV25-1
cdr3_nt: TGTGCCAGCATGGAGGGACGAGACAATGAGCAGTTCTTC
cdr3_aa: CASMEGRDNEQFF

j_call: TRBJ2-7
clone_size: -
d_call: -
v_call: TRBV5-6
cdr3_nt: TGTGCCAGCAGCTTGTTTGTCAACTCCTACGAGCAGTACTTC
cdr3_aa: CASSLFVNSYEQYF

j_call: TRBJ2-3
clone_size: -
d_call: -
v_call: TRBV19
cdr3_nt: TGTGCCAGTAGTATCCCCCCCCGGCTCTATTTT
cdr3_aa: CASSIPPRLYF

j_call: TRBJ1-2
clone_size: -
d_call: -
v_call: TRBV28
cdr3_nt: TGTGCCAGCAGTTTATTATCGGGGCAGTTCTATGGCTACACCTTC
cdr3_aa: CASSLLSGQFYGYTF

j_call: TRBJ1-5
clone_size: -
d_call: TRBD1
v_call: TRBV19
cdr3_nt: TGTGCCAGTAGTATCGGGTCAGGGGGGAAGCCCCAGCATTTT
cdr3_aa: CASSIGSGGKPQHF